This entry describes one T cell receptor beta chain. Its antigen remains unknown. Germline loops: CDR1 MNHNY, CDR2 SVGAGI (reference sequence). The CDR3 length is 15 residues. Trimming at V came to 5 bases and at J to 7 bases, leaving 9 bases not matched to a gene. The data stem from a study of T cell responses to AZD1222 COVID-19 vaccine. Study-wide results and limits: Donors in the cohort were predominantly white British and more often female, and clonal diversity was possibly underestimated. Just a handful of AZD1222 recipients tested seropositive at baseline. Repertoires were sampled only after the peak T cell response. Across spike, vaccine-associated CD4 TCRs were found, dominant at 160-218 and 743-854.

Sequenced by immunoSEQ multiplex PCR; TCRdb stores in-frame clones only, minus some. This table has roughly 140,000 clones, approximately 90% appearing once. The chain employs TRBV6-6 and TRBJ1-5; 9 positions agree with TRBD1. Source: peripheral blood, taken on day 0 of AZD1222 vaccination. The origin of this receptor is an adult in good health. The CDR3 nucleotides are TGTGCCAGCAGTACCGGGACAGGGAGTGGCCAGCCCCAGCATTTT. Translation: CASSTGTGSGQPQHF.